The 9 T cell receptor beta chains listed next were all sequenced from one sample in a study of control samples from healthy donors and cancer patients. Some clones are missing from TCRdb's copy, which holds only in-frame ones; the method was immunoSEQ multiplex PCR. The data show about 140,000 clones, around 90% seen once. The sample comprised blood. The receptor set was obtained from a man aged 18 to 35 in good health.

The CDR3 sequence is CASSQVGSVQETQYF. The DNA of the CDR3 is TGTGCCAGCAGCCAAGTGGGTAGCGTCCAAGAGACCCAGTACTTC. This chain joins TRBV3-1 (or the pseudogene TRBV3-2) and TRBJ2-5, with D perhaps matching TRBD2 (5 bases). This CDR3 has 15 residues. Trimming left V 1 base short and J 1 base short, with 10 bases between. Looked up from germline, CDR1 is LGHDT and CDR2 is YNNKEL (reference sequence).

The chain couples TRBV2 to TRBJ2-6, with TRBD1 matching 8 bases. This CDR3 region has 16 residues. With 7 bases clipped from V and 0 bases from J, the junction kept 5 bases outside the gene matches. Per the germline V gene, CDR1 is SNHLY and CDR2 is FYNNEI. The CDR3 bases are TGTGCCAGCAAAGGGGACAGGAGCTCTGGGGCCAACGTCCTGACTTTC. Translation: CASKGDRSSGANVLTF.

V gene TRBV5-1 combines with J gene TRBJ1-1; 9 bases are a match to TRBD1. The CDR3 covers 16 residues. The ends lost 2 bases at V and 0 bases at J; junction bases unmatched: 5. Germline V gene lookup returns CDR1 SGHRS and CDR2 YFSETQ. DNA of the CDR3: TGCGCCAGCAGCTTAGAGGGACAGGGCTTGAACACTGAAGCTTTCTTT. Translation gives CASSLEGQGLNTEAFF.

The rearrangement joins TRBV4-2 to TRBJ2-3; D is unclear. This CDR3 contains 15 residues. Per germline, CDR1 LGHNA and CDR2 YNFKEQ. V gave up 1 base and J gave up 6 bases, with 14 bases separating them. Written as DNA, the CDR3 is TGTGCCAGCAGCCAAGTCAGTCTCCCTGTGGATACGCAGTATTTT. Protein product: CASSQVSLPVDTQYF.

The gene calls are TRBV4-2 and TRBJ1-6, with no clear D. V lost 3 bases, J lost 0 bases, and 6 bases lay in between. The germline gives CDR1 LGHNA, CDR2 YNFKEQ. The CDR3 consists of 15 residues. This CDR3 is CASSQESSYNSPLHF. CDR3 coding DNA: TGTGCCAGCAGCCAGGAGAGCTCCTATAATTCACCCCTCCACTTT.

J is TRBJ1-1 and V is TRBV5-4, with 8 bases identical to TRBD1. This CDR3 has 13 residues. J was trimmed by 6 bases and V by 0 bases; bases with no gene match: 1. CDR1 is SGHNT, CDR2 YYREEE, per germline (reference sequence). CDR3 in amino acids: CASSLDRGSEAFF. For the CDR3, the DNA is TGTGCCAGCAGCTTGGACAGGGGGTCTGAAGCTTTCTTT.

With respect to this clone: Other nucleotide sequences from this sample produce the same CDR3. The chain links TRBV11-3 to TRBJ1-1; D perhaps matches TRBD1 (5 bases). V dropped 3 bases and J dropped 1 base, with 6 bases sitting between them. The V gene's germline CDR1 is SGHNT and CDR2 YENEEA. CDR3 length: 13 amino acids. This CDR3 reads CASSFGTNTEAFF. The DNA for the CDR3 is TGTGCCAGCAGCTTCGGGACGAACACTGAAGCTTTCTTT. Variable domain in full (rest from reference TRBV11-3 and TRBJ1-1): EAGVVQSPRYKIIEKKQPVAFWCNPISGHNTLYWYLQNLGQGPELLIRYENEEAVDDSQLPKDRFSAERLKGVDSTLKIQPAELGDSAVYLCASSFGTNTEAFFGQGTRLTVV.

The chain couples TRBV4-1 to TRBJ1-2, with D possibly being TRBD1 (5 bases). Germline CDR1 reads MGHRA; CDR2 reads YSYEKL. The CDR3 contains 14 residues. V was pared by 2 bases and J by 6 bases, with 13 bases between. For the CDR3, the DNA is TGCGCCAGCAGCCAACACACCCAGGGCGATGGCTACACCTTC. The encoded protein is CASSQHTQGDGYTF.

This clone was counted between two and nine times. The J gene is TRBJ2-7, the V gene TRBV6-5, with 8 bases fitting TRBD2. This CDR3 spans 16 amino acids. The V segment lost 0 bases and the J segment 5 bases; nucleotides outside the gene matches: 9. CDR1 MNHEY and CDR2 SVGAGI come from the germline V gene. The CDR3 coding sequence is TGTGCCAGCAGTTACTCATCGGGGGGGGGCTTGAACGAGCAGTACTTC. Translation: CASSYSSGGGLNEQYF.